Listed below are T cell receptor beta chains from one sample, sequenced in a study of PD-1 blockade in mismatch repair-deficient tumors. Assay: immunoSEQ multiplex PCR; the TCRdb copy retains only in-frame clones and omits some. Here the sample spans approximately 130,000 clones, 85% to 90% being singletons. The sequences come from peripheral blood, collected 44 weeks after starting pembrolizumab. These receptors were collected from an adult with mismatch repair-deficient cancer. Each CDR3 is given with its conserved first and last residue. A D gene is named only where the DNA matches it firmly. Rows give clone size only sometimes, using once, few, many, or a class for an expanded clone.

d_gene	v_gene	j_gene	abundance	CDR3aa	CDR3nt
TRBD1	TRBV6-5	TRBJ2-7	few	CASSYDLQGEYEQYF	TGTGCCAGCAGTTACGATTTACAGGGGGAGTACGAGCAGTACTTC
.	TRBV4-1	TRBJ2-7	.	CASSRSGGEVLYEQYF	TGCGCCAGCAGTCGGTCCGGGGGAGAAGTCCTCTACGAGCAGTACTTC
.	TRBV28	TRBJ2-7	once	CASSLYQGPTYEQYF	TGTGCCAGCAGTTTATATCAGGGGCCGACCTACGAGCAGTACTTC
.	TRBV5-4	TRBJ1-2	.	CASSQHRNYGYTF	TGTGCCAGCAGCCAACATAGAAACTATGGCTACACCTTC
.	TRBV4-1	TRBJ2-6	.	CASSLTVIGANVLTF	TGCGCCAGCAGTCTGACAGTCATCGGGGCCAACGTCCTGACTTTC
.	TRBV4-1	TRBJ2-7	.	CASSQERGHVYEQYF	TGCGCCAGCAGCCAAGAGAGGGGCCACGTCTACGAGCAGTACTTC
.	TRBV9	TRBJ2-1	.	CASKKDSSSYNEQFF	TGTGCCAGCAAGAAAGATTCGAGCTCCTACAATGAGCAGTTCTTC
TRBD1	TRBV5-1	TRBJ2-6	.	CASSLGTGGLSGANVLTF	TGCGCCAGCAGCCTCGGAACAGGGGGCCTATCTGGGGCCAACGTCCTGACTTTC
TRBD2	TRBV15	TRBJ2-1	once	CATSRDAAGVLYNEQFF	TGTGCCACCAGCAGAGATGCGGCGGGAGTCTTATACAATGAGCAGTTCTTC
.	TRBV5-6	TRBJ2-3	.	CASSSPRVTDTQYF	TGTGCCAGCAGCTCCCCCCGGGTCACAGATACGCAGTATTTT
.	TRBV6-5	TRBJ2-5	.	CASSSLSGPETQYF	TGTGCCAGCAGTTCGTTGTCAGGGCCAGAGACCCAGTACTTC
.	TRBV7-7	TRBJ2-1	.	CASSLLGSLNEQFF	TGTGCTAGCAGCTTATTGGGGAGTTTGAATGAGCAGTTCTTC
.	TRBV11-2	TRBJ2-5	.	CASSLVGTGSFFANF	.
TRBD1	TRBV4-1	TRBJ1-5	.	CASSLDRVYSNQPQHF	TGCGCCAGCAGCCTGGACAGGGTTTATAGCAATCAGCCCCAGCATTTT
TRBD1	TRBV4-1	TRBJ2-1	.	CASSQDIAGGSYNEQFF	TGCGCCAGCAGCCAAGATATCGCAGGGGGCTCCTACAATGAGCAGTTCTTC
.	TRBV5-1	TRBJ1-1	.	CASSGLGAPSTEAFF	TGCGCCAGCAGCGGGTTGGGAGCCCCGAGCACTGAAGCTTTCTTT
.	TRBV2	TRBJ2-7	once	CASSPSGHSYEQYF	TGTGCCAGCAGCCCATCGGGACACTCCTACGAGCAGTACTTC
TRBD2	TRBV4-3	TRBJ2-7	.	CASSQKEGLAGSYEQYF	TGCGCCAGCAGCCAAAAGGAGGGACTAGCGGGATCCTACGAGCAGTACTTC
.	TRBV7-9	TRBJ2-2	few	CASSSSLAGQAGELFF	TGTGCCAGCAGCTCATCCTTAGCGGGACAGGCCGGGGAGCTGTTTTTT
TRBD1	TRBV19	TRBJ2-7	.	CASSIGQGTGTVPYEQYF	TGTGCCAGTAGTATAGGACAGGGGACAGGGACCGTCCCCTACGAGCAGTACTTC
.	TRBV6-1	TRBJ2-1	.	CASSEARGYETFPNEQFF	TGTGCCAGCAGTGAAGCTCGGGGGTACGAAACCTTCCCTAATGAGCAGTTCTTC
TRBD1	TRBV5-1	TRBJ1-1	many	CASSTARQGENTEAFF	TGCGCCAGCAGCACCGCCCGACAGGGCGAGAACACTGAAGCTTTCTTT
.	TRBV27	TRBJ2-7	.	CASSQSRVGSYEQYF	TGTGCCAGCAGTCAAAGCAGGGTGGGGTCCTACGAGCAGTACTTC
TRBD2	TRBV10-3	TRBJ2-3	.	CAITAGLAETDTQYF	TGTGCCATCACCGCAGGACTAGCGGAGACAGATACGCAGTATTTT
.	TRBV5-6	TRBJ1-2	.	CASSGNYGYTF	TGTGCCAGCAGCGGTAACTATGGCTACACCTTC
TRBD1	TRBV28	TRBJ1-2	.	CASSFFRTGGYRDPISGHGYTF	TGTGCCAGCAGTTTTTTTCGGACAGGGGGCTATCGCGACCCGATCTCGGGCCATGGCTACACCTTC
TRBD1	TRBV6-6	TRBJ2-4	.	CASSLRQGPIQYF	TGTGCCAGCAGTTTAAGACAGGGCCCCATTCAGTACTTC
.	TRBV10-3	TRBJ2-3	.	CAISTGTFRTDTQYF	TGTGCCATCAGTACCGGGACTTTTCGTACAGATACGCAGTATTTT
TRBD2	TRBV2	TRBJ2-7	.	CASSGGLAGVGYEQYF	TGTGCCAGCAGTGGCGGACTAGCGGGAGTCGGTTACGAGCAGTACTTC
.	TRBV11-1	TRBJ2-6	many	CASSTGLSGANVLTF	TGTGCCAGCAGCACCGGACTATCTGGGGCCAACGTCCTGACTTTC
TRBD2	TRBV30	TRBJ2-3	.	CAWSIKRLADTDTQYF	TGTGCCTGGAGTATCAAAAGACTAGCGGACACAGATACGCAGTATTTT
TRBD2	TRBV4-1	TRBJ2-1	.	CASSQQTSGTYNEQFF	TGCGCCAGCAGCCAACAAACTAGCGGGACTTACAATGAGCAGTTCTTC